Shown below are 5 T cell receptor beta chains from a single sample sequenced in a study. The assay was immunoSEQ multiplex PCR, and TCRdb's table has in-frame clones only and misses some. The table records about 50,000 clones, 85% to 95% of them present only once. Sequencing used PBMCs. These receptors all come from a man aged 35 to 55 with rheumatoid arthritis.

This clone appeared a single time. This chain connects TRBV5-5 to TRBJ2-2; TRBD2 aligns across 11 bases. This CDR3 comprises 15 residues. V lost 2 bases to trimming and J lost 4 bases; unmatched junction nucleotides: 1. Germline V gives CDR1 SGHKS, CDR2 YYEKEE (reference sequence). The CDR3 here is CASSLLAGVTGELFF. CDR3 bases: TGTGCCAGCAGCTTACTAGCGGGAGTCACCGGGGAGCTGTTTTTT.

The CDR3 loop reads CASSLVMVKNTEAFF. In DNA, the CDR3 is TGTGCCAGCAGTTTAGTGATGGTTAAGAACACTGAAGCTTTCTTT. J is TRBJ1-1 and V is TRBV28; D gene unclear. V was cut by 2 bases and J by 1 base, with 11 bases left in between. CDR3 length equals 15 residues. Germline V gene lookup returns CDR1 MDHEN and CDR2 SYDVKM.

This clone has only one observation. This chain uses TRBV27 with TRBJ1-2, with 8 bases identical to TRBD1. V lost 9 bases, J lost 7 bases, and 4 bases stayed unmatched. The germline V gene encodes CDR1 MNHEY and CDR2 SMNVEV (reference sequence). The CDR3 is 11 residues long. The CDR3 loop is CARQGVGGYTF. The CDR3 region has the DNA TGTGCCAGACAGGGGGTAGGTGGCTACACCTTC.

The CDR3 bases are TGTGCCAGCAGCGTAGGAGGACAGAGCACAGATACGCAGTATTTT. Translated: CASSVGGQSTDTQYF. The V gene is TRBV9, the J gene TRBJ2-3, with a possible D match to TRBD1 (6 bases). This CDR3 contains 15 residues. Trimming shortened V by 0 bases and J by 0 bases, and 8 bases separated the two germline ends. Germline V CDR1 and CDR2: SGDLS, YYNGEE.

V and J are TRBV9 and TRBJ1-6; possible D gene TRBD1, 6 bases. Germline-derived CDR1 and CDR2 are SGDLS and YYNGEE. The CDR3 length is 15 residues. V lost 5 bases, J lost 3 bases, and 12 bases lay in between. The CDR3 here is CASSETGVYNSPLHF. The CDR3, as DNA: TGTGCCAGCAGTGAGACAGGCGTCTATAATTCACCCCTCCACTTT.